The 27 T cell receptor beta chains in this list originate from one sample, sequenced in a study of shared clonotypes between healthy human individuals. Clones were sequenced by immunoSEQ multiplex PCR, and TCRdb holds only the in-frame ones, with some missing. The data show 450,000 to 600,000 clones, with 79% seen just once and more than 10% held by the top ten. The sequencing sample was made of PBMCs. These receptors originate from a woman in her forties in good health. Some clones in this sample may be carry-over from other donors' samples.

The genes are TRBV4-1 and TRBJ2-5, with 7 bases lining up with TRBD2. The CDR3 sequence is 15 residues long. The germline V gene encodes CDR1 MGHRA and CDR2 YSYEKL. The V segment lost 3 bases and the J segment 1 base; nucleotides outside the gene matches: 5. The CDR3 here is CASSHSSGAQETQYF. The CDR3 DNA reads TGCGCCAGCAGCCATTCTAGCGGAGCCCAAGAGACCCAGTACTTC.

The chain couples TRBV6-1 to TRBJ2-7, with TRBD1 identical over 9 bases. Germline values: CDR1 MNHNS, CDR2 SASEGT. With 7 bases clipped from V and 1 base from J, the junction kept 5 bases outside the gene matches. The CDR3 length is 14 residues. CDR3 loop: CASISGTGSYEQYF. The CDR3 nucleotides read TGTGCCAGCATTTCCGGGACAGGGTCCTACGAGCAGTACTTC.

The chain is built from TRBV6-5 and TRBJ2-7; a possible D gene is TRBD2 (6 bases). Germline V gene sequence: CDR1 MNHEY, CDR2 SVGAGI. The CDR3 sequence is 11 residues long. Trimming removed 5 bases from V and 7 bases from J, with 9 bases in between. CDR3: CASSPGGEQYF. The CDR3 DNA sequence: TGTGCCAGCAGTCCCGGAGGGGAGCAGTACTTC.

This clone was recorded at least ten times. Other DNA sequences in the same sample also yield this CDR3. This sequence joins TRBV30 and TRBJ2-7, with D possibly matching TRBD2 (5 bases). The CDR3 runs 12 residues. The V end lost 5 bases, the J end lost 7 bases, and 15 bases lay between the germline ends. Germline values: CDR1 GTSNPN, CDR2 SVGIG (reference sequence). The CDR3 DNA follows: TGTGCCTGGGAGGGAGAAATTGGAGAGCAGTACTTC. Its protein product is CAWEGEIGEQYF.

The chain joins TRBV15 to TRBJ2-4; D assignment may be TRBD1 or TRBD2 (5 bases each). Germline V gene lookup returns CDR1 LNHNV and CDR2 YYDKDF (reference sequence). Trimming cost V 0 bases and J 6 bases, with 12 bases left between them. The CDR3 sequence is 15 residues long. CDR3 coding DNA: TGTGCCACCAGCAGAGATGCGTCTGGGGGAAACATTCAGTACTTC. It is translated as CATSRDASGGNIQYF.

The rearrangement joins TRBV18 to TRBJ2-3; D possibly uses TRBD1 or TRBD2 (5 bases each). The CDR3 has 16 amino acids. V lost 0 bases, J lost 0 bases, and 10 bases lay in between. The V gene's germline CDR1 is KGHSH and CDR2 LQKENI. The CDR3 loop is CASSPPGPASTDTQYF. The CDR3 nucleotides are TGTGCCAGCTCACCACCGGGACCGGCTAGCACAGATACGCAGTATTTT.

The chain combines TRBV6-5 with TRBJ2-7; 8 bases match TRBD1. The CDR3 loop spans 13 amino acids. V dropped 5 bases and J dropped 7; count of bases not matched to a gene: 7. Germline CDR1 MNHEY, CDR2 SVGAGI. This chain's CDR3 is CASSGQGAREQYF. As DNA, the CDR3 is TGTGCCAGCAGTGGGCAGGGGGCTAGGGAGCAGTACTTC.

This sequence joins TRBV7-2 and TRBJ2-5, with TRBD2 identical over 11 bases. The CDR3 is 16 residues long. In germline, CDR1 is SGHTA, CDR2 FQGNSA. V dropped 5 bases and J dropped 5; count of bases not matched to a gene: 10. The CDR3 DNA reads TGTGCCAGCAGCGCTTCGACTAGCGGGATGAGGGAGACCCAGTACTTC. Its protein is CASSASTSGMRETQYF.

The sample holds one count of this clone. This chain links TRBV18 with TRBJ2-5; the match to TRBD1 covers 7 bases. The V gene end was trimmed by 2 bases and the J gene end by 5 bases; junction bases not matched to a gene: 5. From germline, CDR1 is KGHSH and CDR2 LQKENI. This CDR3 is built from 14 residues. The CDR3 protein is CASSPDRVWETQYF. CDR3 sequence (DNA): TGTGCCAGCTCACCAGACAGGGTGTGGGAGACCCAGTACTTC.

This chain links TRBV9 with TRBJ2-2, with 9 bases matching TRBD1. This CDR3 region has 18 residues. Germline CDR1 is SGDLS and CDR2 is YYNGEE. Losses at the gene ends were 4 bases for V and 3 bases for J; bases not matched to a gene: 13. As DNA, the CDR3 is TGTGCCAGCAGCCCCCGAATGGGGACAGGGATTGACACCGGGGAGCTGTTTTTT. Its protein is CASSPRMGTGIDTGELFF.

The chain is built from TRBV4-1 and TRBJ2-5; no clear D. V lost 0 bases and J lost 5, with 13 bases in between. This CDR3 comprises 15 residues. CDR1 is MGHRA, CDR2 YSYEKL, per germline. The CDR3 protein is CASSQEIASKETQYF. The DNA for the CDR3 is TGCGCCAGCAGCCAAGAAATAGCATCCAAGGAGACCCAGTACTTC.

The genes are TRBV7-3 and TRBJ2-2, with D unclear. Trimming took 5 bases from V and 1 from J, leaving 8 bases between them. The V gene's germline CDR1 is SGHTA and CDR2 FQGTGA. The CDR3 runs 14 residues. Written as DNA, the CDR3 is TGTGCCAGCAGCCAACGACAGAACACCGGGGAGCTGTTTTTT. Translation: CASSQRQNTGELFF.

This clone is a singleton in its sample. The V call is TRBV19, the J call TRBJ2-1; the D gene is possibly TRBD2 (6 bases). Germline lookup yields CDR1 LNHDA and CDR2 SQIVND (reference sequence). V lost 3 bases and J 6 bases, leaving 15 bases between the germline ends. The CDR3 extends over 15 amino acids. The CDR3 DNA is TGTGCCAGTAGTATGCGGGAAGGAGGGTCCAATGAGCAGTTCTTC. Protein sequence: CASSMREGGSNEQFF.

This clone was observed a single time. The J gene is TRBJ2-1, the V gene TRBV10-2, with 8 positions matching TRBD2. CDR3 length equals 15 residues. V trimming: 6 bases; J trimming: 2 bases; junction bases outside the gene matches: 6. Per the germline V gene, CDR1 is WSHSY and CDR2 is SAAADI. Here the CDR3 reads CASRVAGTPYNEQFF. CDR3 in DNA: TGCGCCAGCAGAGTAGCGGGAACCCCCTACAATGAGCAGTTCTTC.

The genes are TRBV19 and TRBJ2-1; 8 nucleotides align to TRBD1. CDR3 size: 18 residues. The germline gives CDR1 LNHDA, CDR2 SQIVND (reference sequence). V was pared by 0 bases and J by 8 bases, with 15 bases of the junction left unmatched. CDR3 in amino acids: CASSIDADRVRYRDEQFF. DNA for the CDR3: TGTGCCAGTAGTATAGACGCGGACAGGGTACGATATAGGGATGAGCAGTTCTTC.

The chain combines TRBV4-1 with TRBJ2-7, with D uncertain. This CDR3 spans 15 amino acids. Trimming left V 0 bases short and J 2 bases short, with 11 bases between. Looked up from germline, CDR1 is MGHRA and CDR2 is YSYEKL. CDR3 loop: CASSQETGPTYEQYF. CDR3 nucleotides: TGCGCCAGCAGCCAAGAGACCGGGCCAACCTACGAGCAGTACTTC.

V is TRBV25-1 and J is TRBJ1-4; 7 nucleotides line up with TRBD1. Trimming at V came to 4 bases and at J to 5 bases, leaving 10 bases not matched to a gene. Looked up from germline, CDR1 is MGHDK and CDR2 is SYGVNS. The CDR3 runs to 16 residues. The CDR3 coding sequence is TGTGCCAGCAGTGCTGCATACAGGGGCCGGAATGAAAAACTGTTTTTT. Residues: CASSAAYRGRNEKLFF.

The chain uses TRBV9 and TRBJ1-1; TRBD1 aligns across 7 bases. Germline CDR1 reads SGDLS; CDR2 reads YYNGEE. The CDR3 sequence is 16 residues long. Trimming cost V 0 bases and J 1 base; bases outside gene matches: 6. CDR3 bases: TGTGCCAGCAGCGTAGGGCAGGGGGTGGGGAACACTGAAGCTTTCTTT. Its translation: CASSVGQGVGNTEAFF. Complete variable domain (other parts from reference TRBV9 and TRBJ1-1): DSGVTQTPKHLITATGQRVTLRCSPRSGDLSVYWYQQSLDQGLQFLIQYYNGEERAKGNILERFSAQQFPDLHSELNLSSLELGDSALYFCASSVGQGVGNTEAFFGQGTRLTVV.

This clone was picked up many times. The sample contains more than one DNA sequence encoding this CDR3. V and J are TRBV11-2 and TRBJ2-5, with 12 positions matching TRBD2. From germline, CDR1 is SGHAT and CDR2 FQNNGV. The CDR3 extends over 14 amino acids. V was clipped by 5 bases and J by 4 bases; unmatched bases: 2. Here the CDR3 reads CASSPGLAGETQYF. In nucleotides, the CDR3 is TGTGCCAGCAGCCCGGGACTAGCGGGAGAGACCCAGTACTTC.

The chain recombines TRBV4-1 with TRBJ2-7; D may be TRBD2 (9 bases). Looked up from germline, CDR1 is MGHRA and CDR2 is YSYEKL. Trimming cost V 4 bases and J 4 bases, with 20 bases left between them. This CDR3 has 16 residues. The CDR3 nucleotides read TGCGCCAGCAGCCCAGGGGGCGGGAGGGCTATTTACGAGCAGTACTTC. The encoded protein is CASSPGGGRAIYEQYF.

This sequence joins TRBV7-8 and TRBJ1-2; D not resolved. This CDR3 has 16 residues. Trimming shortened V by 5 bases and J by 4 bases, and 20 bases separated the two germline ends. The V gene's germline CDR1 is SGHVS and CDR2 FQNEAQ. The CDR3 nucleotides read TGTGCCAGCAGCCAAGGGTCGGCCCTAGACGGCTATGGCTACACCTTC. Its translation: CASSQGSALDGYGYTF.

Only a few counts were recorded for this clone. This chain links TRBV5-4 with TRBJ1-2, with TRBD1 matching over 8 bases. This CDR3 is 14 amino acids long. Germline V gene data show CDR1 as SGHNT and CDR2 as YYREEE (reference sequence). The V segment lost 1 base and the J segment 6 bases; nucleotides outside the gene matches: 5. The CDR3 nucleotides are TGTGCCAGCAGCTTGACAGGGGGGGTGGATGGCTACACCTTC. It is translated as CASSLTGGVDGYTF.

This clone was picked up a small number of times. The chain is built from TRBV9 and TRBJ1-2, with D hard to call. Germline CDR1 SGDLS, CDR2 YYNGEE. Trimming removed 4 bases from V and 7 bases from J, with 14 bases in between. There are 13 residues in the CDR3. The CDR3 coding sequence is TGTGCCAGCAGCCACGGACGGTACTCTGGCTACACCTTC. It encodes CASSHGRYSGYTF.

The chain links TRBV4-1 to TRBJ2-1; TRBD2 matches 11 bases. Germline CDR1 is MGHRA and CDR2 is YSYEKL. The CDR3 spans 17 residues. Trimming at V came to 5 bases and at J to 3 bases, leaving 9 bases not matched to a gene. CDR3 sequence: CASSSILAGGNYNEQFF. The CDR3 DNA follows: TGCGCCAGCAGCTCAATTTTAGCGGGAGGGAACTACAATGAGCAGTTCTTC.

The chain combines TRBV5-6 with TRBJ2-7, with 9 bases fitting TRBD1. Looked up from germline, CDR1 is SGHDT and CDR2 is YYEEEE. CDR3 length: 15 residues. The V segment lost 4 bases and the J segment 5 bases; nucleotides outside the gene matches: 10. CDR3 bases: TGTGCCAGCAGCCCTACCTTCGGGACAGGGAACGAGCAGTACTTC. Residues: CASSPTFGTGNEQYF.

The V and J genes are TRBV5-4 and TRBJ1-5, with D maybe TRBD1 (6 bases). Germline V gene sequence: CDR1 SGHNT, CDR2 YYREEE (reference sequence). This CDR3 region has 14 residues. Between the trimmed V and J ends, which lost 4 bases and 4 bases, there was a span of 12 bases. CDR3 sequence reads: CASSLDQGNQPQHF. The CDR3 DNA sequence: TGTGCCAGCAGCCTCGATCAGGGGAATCAGCCCCAGCATTTT.

This CDR3 is CASRDGDSYEQYF. As DNA, the CDR3 is TGTGCCAGCAGAGACGGGGATTCCTACGAGCAGTACTTC. The chain couples TRBV11-2 to TRBJ2-7; D is possibly TRBD2 (5 bases). This CDR3 contains 13 residues. CDR1 and CDR2 from the germline V gene are SGHAT and FQNNGV. The V end lost 6 bases, the J end lost 1 base, and 10 bases lay between the germline ends. The full variable domain, completed using reference TRBV11-2 and TRBJ2-7, is EAGVAQSPRYKIIEKRQSVAFWCNPISGHATLYWYQQILGQGPKLLIQFQNNGVVDDSQLPKDRFSAERLKGVDSTLKIQPAKLEDSAVYLCASRDGDSYEQYFGPGTRLTVT.